The following is a TCR beta chain sequence with its context. What antigen it recognizes has not been identified. The input lacks base qualities; no much larger clone sits a single base away. In total, roughly 710 healthy bone marrow donors made up the cohort. At the time of sampling, every cohort member was nominally healthy, though immune exposures that went unrecorded were likely present. The donor tested CMV seropositive and was one of the 289 seropositive cohort members. Each donor provided a peripheral blood sample, and peripheral blood mononuclear cells were used for TCR beta sequencing. The Qiagen DNeasy Blood Extraction Kit was used to extract genomic DNA from the blood cell samples. This sample is drawn from a study of cytomegalovirus exposure and HLA in healthy donors (dated by TCRdb to the late 2010s). As for the study more broadly: An earlier analysis of some 550 of the donors reported 250 to 300 Gb of sequence data and some 120 million unique TCR beta sequences from 150 million to 200 million T cells. An early release that covered about 600 HLA-typed donors contained 250 to 350 gigabases of sequencing data and around 85 million unique TCR sequences. The genetic ancestry cluster associated with self-reported Caucasian donors included about 84% of the approximately 400 genotyped donors. The aim of the study was to test whether cataloging public T cell receptors could identify signatures of past pathogen exposure. Using immunosequencing, the study profiled T cell repertoires from about 650 subjects and related those repertoires to cytomegalovirus serostatus. Along with the roughly 700-subject first cohort, a separate validation cohort of roughly 110 different subjects was used. The study combined high-throughput TCR immunosequencing, statistical association of individual TCRs with disease status, and machine learning to predict cytomegalovirus infection status. A later analysis re-analyzed previously published TCR beta repertoires from 650 to 800 donors and added high-resolution HLA genotyping to study TCR occurrence patterns. In the later analysis, no new phenotypic data were used to find candidate immune exposures; instead, reliance was placed on TCR beta sequences and their occurrence across donors. To decide whether each TCR beta V gene segment behaved as functional or pseudogenic, an earlier analysis of 587 of the donors relied on high-throughput TCR beta sequencing. Donor age, sex, ethnicity and CMV serostatus were collected together with the repertoire data. A later genetic analysis took genome-wide SNP genotypes for about 60% of the roughly 670 donors and used that subset as a discovery cohort. Every discovery cohort repertoire had been produced on one sequencing platform. HLA typing included class I and class II loci at four-digit resolution. Typing coverage differed by locus: A, B, C, DRB1 and DQB1 were typed in about 620-630 donors, DQA1 in roughly 500, DPA1 in 600 to 610, and DPB1 in 400 to 490. Roughly five DR-DQ haplotypes were handled as single units for association and clustering, since linkage in the cohort was strong. Among 300 to 450 genotyped donors of the cohort, an average of roughly 240,000 unique TCR beta nucleotide sequences were sequenced per donor, around 20% of them non-productive. What the work shows at the level of the full study, not this receptor alone: A later analysis associated about 16,000 TCR beta sequences with specific HLA alleles at a false discovery rate of 0.05. For the cohort, immune exposure information was limited to CMV serostatus. The presence/absence analyses assumed that sequencing depth was roughly uniform across donors, and that assumption may not be true. A further reported finding was that TCR beta sequences accurately predicted the HLA-A and HLA-B alleles for most subjects in the first cohort. Most TCR sequences were observed very rarely across donors, whereas some public TCRs were present in many individuals. Only TCR beta chains were sequenced in this cohort, and the absence of alpha or paired-chain data limited detectable features. Linkage disequilibrium might explain the correlated functional status among segregating V segments, but an unknown experimental factor could not be ruled out. According to the authors, the approach could potentially be generalized to other disease states and immunological phenotypes. The earlier analysis of 587 of the donors excluded some 15 rarely observed V segments, including chromosome 9 orphons, because counts were too low. In an earlier analysis of some 500 of the donors, most TCR beta V segments were observed in productive rearrangements about 87% or about 30% of the time, broadly matching IMGT annotations. The classifier was reported to diagnose cytomegalovirus status with high specificity and sensitivity in both the original and validation cohorts. A group of highly shared sequence variants was considered likely to be a technical artifact of the sequencing pipeline. Three of the identified cytomegalovirus-associated TCR beta chains were confirmed in vitro to be specific for cytomegalovirus antigens. In a later genetic analysis, a missense DCLRE1C variant was associated with V-gene and J-gene trimming of TCR beta chains, and the association was replicated in an independent cohort. Because the 87-base-pair reads could not distinguish some IMGT-functional V segments, including TRBV6-2 and TRBV6-3, those segments were excluded. Assigning TCR associations to individual alleles was difficult when HLA alleles, especially DR and DQ, strongly co-occurred. Most CMV-associated TCR beta chains appeared to be HLA-restricted in a later analysis, and the HLA associations seemed to be driven largely by CMV exposure. In a later analysis, TCR association rates were found to vary across HLA loci, with the most associated TCRs seen for DRB1 alleles and the fewest for HLA-C alleles. In a later analysis, HLA-associated TCR beta chains were found to be more clonally expanded and to have lower generation probabilities than equally common non-associated chains. In a later analysis, several top co-occurrence clusters were reported to appear linked to parvovirus B19, influenza, CMV and Epstein-Barr virus. Because HLA typing was unavailable for some donors at each locus, only the typed subset was used in association tests. A later genetic analysis reported fewer N-insertions in productive TCRs among donors in an Asian-associated ancestry cluster than the roughly 690-donor mean. The study gave a list of over 150 TCR beta chains associated with cytomegalovirus.

Receptors were amplified or captured by the immunoSEQ multiplex PCR assay. A mixture of 60 forward primers for TCR Vbeta segments and 13 reverse primers for TCR Jbeta segments was used in the multiplex PCR. The CDR3 region of rearranged TCR beta genes was amplified from genomic DNA by a multiplex PCR assay. On the Illumina HiSeq System, the amplified TCR beta libraries were sequenced as 87-base-pair reads. The authors' pipeline ran thus. A later analysis tallied some 79 million unique TCR beta chains across the roughly 610 repertoires, and around 9.9 million of those chains were shared by two or more donors. A nearest-neighbor algorithm error-corrected the raw reads and collapsed the reads into unique sequences, merging closely related sequences to remove PCR and sequencing errors. To assign V, D and J gene segments, CDR3 sequences were aligned to IMGT reference sequences. For a sequence to be retained, a match of at least six nucleotides to both a V gene segment and a J gene segment was required. Rearrangements were classified as productive when the CDR3 lacked stop codons and remained in frame with V and J, and all other rearrangements were classified as non-productive. CDR3 was defined according to IMGT convention as the region running from the second conserved V-encoded cysteine to the conserved J-encoded phenylalanine. In an earlier analysis of 500 to 650 of the donors, sequences lacking an unambiguous match to a single V gene segment were excluded. In an earlier analysis of approximately 590 of the donors, a V segment was called functional when productive rearrangements were above 56.7%, and segregating when the standard deviation between donors exceeded 5%. To diagnose cytomegalovirus status from the catalog of TCR beta chain sequences, a statistical classification framework was built. In a later analysis, TCR nucleotide sequences were compared against IMGT/GENE-DB human TR gene sequences so that V and J genes could be assigned. In a later analysis, CDR3 sequences and most-parsimonious VDJ recombination scenarios were assigned using the TCRdist pipeline. In a later analysis, each TCR beta chain was defined by its CDR3 amino acid sequence together with its V-gene family, and reads without a unique V-gene family were excluded. A later analysis removed 592 highly shared, low-generation-probability nucleotide sequences to deal with suspected cross-contamination and a sequencing artifact. In a later analysis, a clonal expansion index for each public chain was calculated from normalized within-repertoire ranks of inferred template counts. A later analysis computed generation probabilities with a VDJ recombination model fitted to out-of-frame rearrangements, and checked the results against IGoR. In a later analysis, hypergeometric tests were used to score TCR-TCR, TCR-HLA and TCR-CMV co-occurrence, with a repertoire-size bias correction applied to TCR pairs. In a later analysis, false discovery rates were estimated by permuting HLA or CMV assignments 20 times. In a later analysis, co-occurring TCRs were grouped using DBSCAN, with TCRdist sequence similarity added in when clustering inside HLA-allele-positive subsets. Repertoires with fewer than 30,000 or more than 120,000 public chains, plus five repertoires with anomalous nucleotide sharing, were excluded from co-occurrence clustering. TCRdb carries this immuneACCESS record with in-frame sequences only. Its versions omit some clonotypes, under half of them owing to an unresolved V gene in the studies checked, with the rest unexplained. The V and J calls and clone size are taken from that table; D and trimming were inferred from the DNA. The sample records fewer than 120,000 clones, about 80% of which are singletons. Together, the top ten hold around 3% of the sample.

Cut back by 1 base and 3 bases, the V and J ends lie 13 bases apart. From the cysteine up to the phenylalanine, the CDR3 has a length of 15 residues. Only CDR3 DNA is held: 45 bases, read in frame from base 1. The germline V gene gives CDR1 as SGHAT and CDR2 as FQNNGV. The V gene is TRBV11-2 and the J gene is TRBJ2-7, with TRBD1 tentatively as D gene (6 bases match). This receptor was obtained from an older woman in good health and CMV-seropositive. The specimen was PBMCs. The CDR3 protein is CASSLVDRRSYEQYF. Here is the DNA: TGTGCCAGCAGCTTAGTGGACAGAAGGAGCTACGAGCAGTACTTC.